This TCR beta chain originates from a study of blood T cell repertoires in COVID-19. Overall study: T cells, B-cell-depleted T cells, or PBMCs supplied cDNA or gDNA.

In germline, CDR1 is SGHRS, CDR2 YFSETQ. Between the trimmed V and J ends, which lost 0 bases and 6 bases, there was a span of 15 bases. The CDR3 loop spans 15 amino acids. Method: immunoSEQ multiplex PCR; TCRdb's copy keeps in-frame clones and lacks some. This sample has over 90,000 clones, with about 89% found just once. The sequenced material came from peripheral blood. This receptor was taken from a human donor in a cohort sampled during active COVID-19. The rearrangement joins TRBV5-1 to TRBJ1-1, with D perhaps TRBD1 (5 bases). CDR3 coding DNA: TGCGCCAGCAGCTTGGATGGAGGGCCGGGGGCTGAAGCTTTCTTT. Translated: CASSLDGGPGAEAFF.